Shown below are 17 T cell receptor beta chains from a single sample sequenced in a study of blood T cell repertoires in COVID-19. Only in-frame clones appear in the TCRdb table, and some are missing; sequencing was by immunoSEQ multiplex PCR. This table has about 59,000 clones, 70% to 75% appearing once. The material sequenced was peripheral blood. The source of these receptors is a woman between 50 and 59 years old with active or convalescent COVID-19.

This clone appeared a single time. CDR3 amino acids: CASSADRAGNTIYF. Written as DNA, the CDR3 is TGTGCCAGCAGCGCGGACAGGGCTGGAAACACCATATATTTT. V is TRBV5-4 and J is TRBJ1-3; 8 nucleotides line up with TRBD1. With V trimmed by 4 bases and J by 2 bases, 2 bases remained unmatched. CDR1 is SGHNT, CDR2 YYREEE, per germline (reference sequence). This CDR3 region has 14 residues.

The sample holds a few counts of this clone. V is TRBV28 and J is TRBJ2-3; 13 bases are shared with TRBD2. The V gene end was trimmed by 4 bases and the J gene end by 4 bases; junction bases not matched to a gene: 8. Germline lookup yields CDR1 MDHEN and CDR2 SYDVKM. This CDR3 has 17 amino acids. The CDR3 protein is CASSSPGTSGIADTQYF. Here the CDR3 DNA reads TGTGCCAGCAGTTCTCCCGGGACTAGCGGGATCGCAGATACGCAGTATTTT.

In this sample, this clone turned up once. The gene calls are TRBV14 and TRBJ1-6; D remains ambiguous. Per germline, CDR1 SGHDN and CDR2 FVKESK. The CDR3 contains 13 residues. The germline V and J ends were trimmed by 4 bases and 7 bases, with 8 bases remaining between them. The CDR3 region is CASSPLANSPLHF. The CDR3, as DNA: TGTGCCAGCAGCCCTCTAGCGAATTCACCCCTCCACTTT.

This clone was counted only a few times. This chain joins TRBV29-1 and TRBJ1-1; 10 bases match TRBD1. The CDR3 runs 13 residues. Germline V gives CDR1 SQVTM, CDR2 ANQGSEA. V shed 7 bases and J 6 bases; nucleotides not matched to a gene: 8. CDR3 DNA sequence: TGCAGCGCTCGGGGACAGGGGAGGGCTGAAGCTTTCTTT. This codes for CSARGQGRAEAFF.

V usage is TRBV3-1 (or the pseudogene TRBV3-2) and J usage is TRBJ1-4; maybe TRBD1 (5 bases). Germline V gives CDR1 LGHDT, CDR2 YNNKEL (reference sequence). CDR3 size: 17 residues. V was cut by 0 bases and J by 8 bases, with 19 bases left in between. CDR3 amino acids: CASSQDQRQPGGEKLFF. The CDR3 nucleotides are TGTGCCAGCAGCCAAGATCAAAGACAGCCTGGGGGGGAAAAACTGTTTTTT.

This chain connects TRBV10-3 to TRBJ1-1, with D uncertain. Germline V gene data show CDR1 as ENHRY and CDR2 as SYGVKD. CDR3 length: 12 residues. V lost 9 bases and J lost 1, with 9 bases in between. CDR3 nucleotides: TGTGCCATGAGCCGGGAGAACACTGAAGCTTTCTTT. Amino acids: CAMSRENTEAFF.

This rearrangement joins TRBV12-5 to TRBJ2-1; possibly TRBD1 for D (5 bases). V lost 7 bases and J lost 6, with 10 bases in between. There are 12 residues in the CDR3. The germline gives CDR1 LGHNT, CDR2 FRNRAP. CDR3 nucleotides: TGTGCTAGTGAAGCAAGGGGCAATGAGCAGTTCTTC. Protein product: CASEARGNEQFF.

The chain couples TRBV18 to TRBJ2-1; 9 nucleotides line up with TRBD1. This CDR3 comprises 16 residues. V shed 7 bases and J 4 bases; nucleotides not matched to a gene: 11. The germline gives CDR1 KGHSH, CDR2 LQKENI. The CDR3 nucleotides are TGTGCCAGCTTCTCGTCAATCGGGACAGGGTACAATGAGCAGTTCTTC. It is translated as CASFSSIGTGYNEQFF. The complete variable domain, with remaining parts taken from reference TRBV18 and TRBJ2-1, reads NAGVMQNPRHLVRRRGQEARLRCSPMKGHSHVYWYRQLPEEGLKFMVYLQKENIIDESGMPKERFSAEFPKEGPSILRIQQVVRGDSAAYFCASFSSIGTGYNEQFFGPGTRLTVL.

The chain is built from TRBV24-1 and TRBJ1-2; 8 bases are shared with TRBD1. V lost 7 bases and J lost 8; bases outside the gene matches: 11. CDR1 and CDR2 (germline): KGHDR, SFDVKD. The CDR3 runs to 14 residues. This chain's CDR3 is CATRWDRSLGGYTF. The CDR3 coding sequence is TGTGCCACCAGATGGGACAGGTCGTTGGGGGGCTACACCTTC.

A single count supports this clone. The CDR3 spells CASSWNGGNEKLFF. CDR3 nucleotides: TGCGCCAGCAGCTGGAACGGGGGGAATGAAAAACTGTTTTTT. The chain combines TRBV5-1 with TRBJ1-4; tentatively, D is TRBD1 (5 bases). Trimming removed 3 bases from V and 5 bases from J, with 11 bases in between. Germline CDR1 SGHRS, CDR2 YFSETQ. The CDR3 is made up of 14 amino acids.

The chain links TRBV5-5 to TRBJ2-3; the D is unclear. V was cut by 0 bases and J by 3 bases, with 8 bases left in between. Germline V lookup: CDR1 SGHKS, CDR2 YYEKEE (reference sequence). The CDR3 contains 14 residues. The CDR3 bases are TGTGCCAGCAGCTTGGGGGCTGGAACAGATACGCAGTATTTT. This gives the protein CASSLGAGTDTQYF.

J is TRBJ2-1 and V is TRBV19, with 12 bases identical to TRBD2. Losses at the gene ends were 5 bases for V and 4 bases for J; bases not matched to a gene: 12. Germline V gene data show CDR1 as LNHDA and CDR2 as SQIVND (reference sequence). This CDR3 is 18 amino acids long. The CDR3 protein is CASSAGLAGKRGYNEQFF. The CDR3 nucleotides read TGTGCCAGTAGTGCGGGACTAGCGGGCAAGAGGGGGTACAATGAGCAGTTCTTC.

The chain uses TRBV5-1 and TRBJ1-2; 7 bases map to TRBD1. The CDR3 is made up of 16 amino acids. Germline lookup yields CDR1 SGHRS and CDR2 YFSETQ. The J segment lost 7 bases and the V segment lost 0 bases, leaving 12 bases of the junction unmatched. DNA of the CDR3: TGCGCCAGCAGCTTGGACGGACCGACAGGGTGGACTGGCTACACCTTC. Translating it yields CASSLDGPTGWTGYTF. Combining the CDR3 with reference TRBV5-1 and TRBJ1-2 gives the whole variable domain KAGVTQTPRYLIKTRGQQVTLSCSPISGHRSVSWYQQTPGQGLQFLFEYFSETQRNKGNFPGRFSGRQFSNSRSEMNVSTLELGDSALYLCASSLDGPTGWTGYTFGSGTRLTVV.

The V and J genes are TRBV9 and TRBJ2-3, with TRBD2 as a possible D gene (5 bases). Germline V gene lookup returns CDR1 SGDLS and CDR2 YYNGEE. The CDR3 totals 18 residues. The V gene lost 0 bases and the J gene lost 2 bases, with 19 bases spanning the gap. CDR3 DNA: TGTGCCAGCAGCGTAGGAAAACTCGAGGGCAGAAACACAGATACGCAGTATTTT. It translates to CASSVGKLEGRNTDTQYF.

CDR3: CASSERQGEQYF. The CDR3 DNA reads TGTGCCAGCAGCGAAAGACAAGGCGAGCAGTACTTC. The genes are TRBV9 and TRBJ2-7; D is ambiguous. V shed 3 bases and J shed 6 bases, with 10 bases lying between them. The CDR3 is made up of 12 amino acids. The V gene's germline CDR1 is SGDLS and CDR2 YYNGEE.

This chain connects TRBV6-1 to TRBJ2-7; 9 bases agree with TRBD1. V dropped 3 bases and J dropped 10; count of bases not matched to a gene: 7. The CDR3 is 13 amino acids. Per germline, CDR1 MNHNS and CDR2 SASEGT. CDR3 protein: CASSDEGQGTQYF. In nucleotides, the CDR3 is TGTGCCAGCAGTGACGAGGGACAGGGAACCCAGTACTTC.

The J gene is TRBJ2-3, the V gene TRBV7-2, with 16 nucleotides matching TRBD2. J was trimmed by 4 bases and V by 8 bases; bases with no gene match: 0. Germline loops: CDR1 SGHTA, CDR2 FQGNSA. The CDR3 has 14 amino acids. DNA of the CDR3: TGTGCCAGCGGGACTAGCGGGAGGGCAGATACGCAGTATTTT. This gives the protein CASGTSGRADTQYF.